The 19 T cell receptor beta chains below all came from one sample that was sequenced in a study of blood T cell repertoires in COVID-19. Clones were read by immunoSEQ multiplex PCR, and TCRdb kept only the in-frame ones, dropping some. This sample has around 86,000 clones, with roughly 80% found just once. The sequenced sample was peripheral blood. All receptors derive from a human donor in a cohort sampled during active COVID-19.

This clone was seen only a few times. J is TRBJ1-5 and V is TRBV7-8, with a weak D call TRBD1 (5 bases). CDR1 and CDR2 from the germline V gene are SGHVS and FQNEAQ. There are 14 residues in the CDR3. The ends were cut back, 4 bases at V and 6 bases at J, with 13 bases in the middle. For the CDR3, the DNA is TGTGCCAGCAGCTACTCAGGGTTGGCTCAGCCCCAGCATTTT. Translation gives CASSYSGLAQPQHF. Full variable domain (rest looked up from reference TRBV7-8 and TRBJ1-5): GAGVSQSPRYKVAKRGQDVALRCDPISGHVSLFWYQQALGQGPEFLTYFQNEAQLDKSGLPSDRFFAERPEGSVSTLKIQRTQQEDSAVYLCASSYSGLAQPQHFGDGTRLSIL.

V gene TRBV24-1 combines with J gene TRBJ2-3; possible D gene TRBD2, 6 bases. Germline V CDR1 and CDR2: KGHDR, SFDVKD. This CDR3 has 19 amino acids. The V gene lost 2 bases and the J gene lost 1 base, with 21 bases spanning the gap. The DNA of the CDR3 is TGTGCCACCAGTGATTCCTCCTTAAGGGACTCTCAGGGCACAGATACGCAGTATTTT. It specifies CATSDSSLRDSQGTDTQYF.

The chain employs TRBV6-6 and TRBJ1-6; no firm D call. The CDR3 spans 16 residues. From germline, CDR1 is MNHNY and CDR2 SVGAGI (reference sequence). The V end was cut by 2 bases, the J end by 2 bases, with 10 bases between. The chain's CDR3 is CASSYTRSTYNSPLHF. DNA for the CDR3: TGTGCCAGCAGTTACACTCGTTCTACCTATAATTCACCCCTCCACTTT.

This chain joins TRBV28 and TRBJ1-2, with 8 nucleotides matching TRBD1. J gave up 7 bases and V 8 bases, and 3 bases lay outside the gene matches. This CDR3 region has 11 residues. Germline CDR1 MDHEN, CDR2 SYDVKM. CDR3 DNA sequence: TGTGCCAGCGCAGGGGGCATTGGCTACACCTTC. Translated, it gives CASAGGIGYTF.

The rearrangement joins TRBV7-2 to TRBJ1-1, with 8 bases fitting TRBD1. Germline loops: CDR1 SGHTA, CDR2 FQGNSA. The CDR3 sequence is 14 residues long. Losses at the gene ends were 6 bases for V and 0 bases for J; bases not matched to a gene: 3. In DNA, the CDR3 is TGTGCCAGCAGTGGGACAGGTTTGAACACTGAAGCTTTCTTT. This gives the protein CASSGTGLNTEAFF. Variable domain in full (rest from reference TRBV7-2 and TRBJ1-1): GAGVSQSPSNKVTEKGKDVELRCDPISGHTALYWYRQSLGQGLEFLIYFQGNSAPDKSGLPSDRFSAERTGGSVSTLTIQRTQQEDSAVYLCASSGTGLNTEAFFGQGTRLTVV.

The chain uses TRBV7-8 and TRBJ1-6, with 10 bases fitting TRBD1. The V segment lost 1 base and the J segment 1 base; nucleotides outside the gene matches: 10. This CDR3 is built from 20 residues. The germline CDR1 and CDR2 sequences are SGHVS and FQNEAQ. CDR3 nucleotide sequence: TGTGCCAGCAGCTTAGGGGAGACAGGGGGCGGGAGGTCCTATAATTCACCCCTCCACTTT. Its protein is CASSLGETGGGRSYNSPLHF.

The CDR3 DNA reads as TGTGCCAGCAGCCGCTCCAGTGAGACCCAGTACTTC. It yields the protein CASSRSSETQYF. This chain connects TRBV6-2 or TRBV6-3 to TRBJ2-5; unclear D gene. Looked up from germline, CDR1 is MNHEY and CDR2 is SVGEGT. Trimming removed 6 bases from V and 5 bases from J, with 10 bases in between. The CDR3 spans 12 residues.

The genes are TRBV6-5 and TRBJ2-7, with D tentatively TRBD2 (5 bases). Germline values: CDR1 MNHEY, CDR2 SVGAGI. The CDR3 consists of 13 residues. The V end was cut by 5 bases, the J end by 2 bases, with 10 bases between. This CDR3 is CASSLTSAYEQYF. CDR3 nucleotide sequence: TGTGCCAGCAGTCTCACTAGTGCCTACGAGCAGTACTTC.

CDR3 nucleotide sequence: TGTGCCACCAGCATAGGACTAGCGGGAGCTTACGAGCAGTACTTC. This codes for CATSIGLAGAYEQYF. The rearrangement joins TRBV15 to TRBJ2-7; 13 bases agree with TRBD2. V shed 4 bases, J shed 4 bases, and the junction held 4 bases outside the gene matches. The CDR3 totals 15 residues. Looked up from germline, CDR1 is LNHNV and CDR2 is YYDKDF (reference sequence).

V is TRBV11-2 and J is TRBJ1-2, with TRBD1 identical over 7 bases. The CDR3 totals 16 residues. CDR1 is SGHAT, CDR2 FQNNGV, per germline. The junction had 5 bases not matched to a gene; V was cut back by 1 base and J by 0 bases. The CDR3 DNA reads TGTGCCAGCAGCTTAGGCTTGACAGGGACTAACTATGGCTACACCTTC. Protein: CASSLGLTGTNYGYTF.

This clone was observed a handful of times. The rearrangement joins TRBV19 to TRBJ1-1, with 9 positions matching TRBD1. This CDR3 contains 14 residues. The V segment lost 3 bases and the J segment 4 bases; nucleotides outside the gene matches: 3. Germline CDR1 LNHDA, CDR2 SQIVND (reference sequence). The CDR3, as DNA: TGTGCCAGTAGTATCCCGGACAGGGGCACTGAAGCTTTCTTT. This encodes CASSIPDRGTEAFF.

The CDR3 protein is CASTLMSSYQPQHF. CDR3 nucleotide sequence: TGTGCCAGCACCCTAATGTCGAGTTATCAGCCCCAGCATTTT. This chain links TRBV28 with TRBJ1-5; D is undetermined. V shed 7 bases and J shed 5 bases, with 15 bases lying between them. The CDR3 has 14 residues. Germline lookup yields CDR1 MDHEN and CDR2 SYDVKM.

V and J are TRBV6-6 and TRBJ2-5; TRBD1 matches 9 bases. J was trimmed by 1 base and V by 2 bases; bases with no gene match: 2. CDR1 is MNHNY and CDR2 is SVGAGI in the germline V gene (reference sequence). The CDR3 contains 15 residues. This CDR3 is CASSYGGQGQETQYF. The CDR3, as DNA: TGTGCCAGCAGTTACGGGGGACAGGGCCAAGAGACCCAGTACTTC.

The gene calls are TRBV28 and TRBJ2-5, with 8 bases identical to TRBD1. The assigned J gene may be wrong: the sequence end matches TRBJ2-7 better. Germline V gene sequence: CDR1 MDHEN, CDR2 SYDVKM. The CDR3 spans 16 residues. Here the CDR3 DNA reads TGTGCCAGCAGTCGGATTGACAGGGGTGGCACCTACGAGCAGTACTTC. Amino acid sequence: CASSRIDRGGTYEQYF.

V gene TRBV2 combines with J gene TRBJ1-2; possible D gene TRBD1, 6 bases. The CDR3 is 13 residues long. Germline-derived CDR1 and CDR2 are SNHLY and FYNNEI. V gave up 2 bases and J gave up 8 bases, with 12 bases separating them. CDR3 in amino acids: CASSELQGSGYTF. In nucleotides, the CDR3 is TGTGCCAGCAGTGAATTACAGGGATCCGGCTACACCTTC.

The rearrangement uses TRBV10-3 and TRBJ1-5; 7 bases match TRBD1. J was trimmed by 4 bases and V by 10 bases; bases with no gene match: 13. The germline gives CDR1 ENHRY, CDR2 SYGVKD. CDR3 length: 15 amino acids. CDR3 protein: CATNEGTVGNQPQHF. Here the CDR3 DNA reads TGTGCCACCAACGAGGGGACAGTAGGTAATCAGCCCCAGCATTTT.

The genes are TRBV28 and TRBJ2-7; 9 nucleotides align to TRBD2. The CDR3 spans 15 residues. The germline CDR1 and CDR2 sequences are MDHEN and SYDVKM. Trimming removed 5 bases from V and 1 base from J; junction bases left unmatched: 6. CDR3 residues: CASSTPSGISYEQYF. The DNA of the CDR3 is TGTGCCAGCAGTACCCCTAGCGGGATATCCTACGAGCAGTACTTC.

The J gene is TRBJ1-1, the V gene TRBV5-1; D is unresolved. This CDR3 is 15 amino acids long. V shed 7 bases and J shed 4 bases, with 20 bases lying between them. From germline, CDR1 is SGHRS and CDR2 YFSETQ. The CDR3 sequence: CASWAGRGRITEAFF. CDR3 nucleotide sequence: TGCGCCAGCTGGGCGGGTAGAGGGAGAATCACTGAAGCTTTCTTT.

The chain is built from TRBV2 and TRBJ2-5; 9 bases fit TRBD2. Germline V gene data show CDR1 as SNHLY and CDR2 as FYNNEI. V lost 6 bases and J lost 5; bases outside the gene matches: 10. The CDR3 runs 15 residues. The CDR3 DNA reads TGTGCCAGCAGGGACCTAGCGGGGACGGGGGAGACCCAGTACTTC. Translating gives CASRDLAGTGETQYF.